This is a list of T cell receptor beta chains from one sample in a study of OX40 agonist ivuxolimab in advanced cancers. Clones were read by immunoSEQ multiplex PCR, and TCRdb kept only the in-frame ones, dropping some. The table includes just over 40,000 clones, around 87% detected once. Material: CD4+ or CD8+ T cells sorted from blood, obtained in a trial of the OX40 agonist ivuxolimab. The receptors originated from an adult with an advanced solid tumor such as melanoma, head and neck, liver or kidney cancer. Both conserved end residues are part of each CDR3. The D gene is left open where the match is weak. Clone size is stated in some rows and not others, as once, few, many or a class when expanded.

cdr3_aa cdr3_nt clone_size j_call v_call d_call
CASSSSFRSYNEQFF TGTGCCAGCAGCTCTTCTTTCCGCTCCTACAATGAGCAGTTCTTC NA TRBJ2-1 TRBV7-3 NA
CASSPRLGEAEQFF TGTGCCAGCAGCCCCAGGTTGGGGGAAGCTGAGCAGTTCTTC once TRBJ2-1 TRBV7-8 NA
CASSLDGGGGYTF TGTGCCAGCAGCTTAGACGGGGGTGGTGGCTACACCTTC few TRBJ1-2 TRBV7-9 NA
CASSLGVPPQHTQYF TGTGCCAGCAGCTTGGGGGTTCCGCCCCAACATACGCAGTATTTT NA TRBJ2-3 TRBV5-4 NA
CASSYGEETQYF TGTGCCAGCAGTTACGGAGAAGAGACCCAGTACTTC NA TRBJ2-5 TRBV6-5 NA
CASSQRWTTPSEQFF TGTGCCAGCAGCCAGCGATGGACTACCCCTTCCGAGCAGTTCTTC once TRBJ2-1 TRBV14 NA
CASSQDHRGSDGGRDGNTIYF TGCGCCAGCAGCCAAGACCACCGGGGTAGCGACGGGGGGAGGGATGGAAACACCATATATTTT few TRBJ1-3 TRBV4-3 NA
CATSTDRDEQYF TGTGCCACCTCAACTGACAGGGACGAGCAGTACTTC NA TRBJ2-7 TRBV10-3 TRBD1
CASAGQTRGEKLFF TGTGCCAGCGCGGGACAGACCAGGGGGGAAAAACTGTTTTTT NA TRBJ1-4 TRBV11-3 TRBD1
CASSLVAGQAFF TGTGCCAGCAGCTTAGTGGCAGGGCAAGCTTTCTTT once TRBJ1-1 TRBV7-2 NA
CASSLGTSGLQETQYF TGTGCCAGCAGCTTAGGTACTAGCGGGCTTCAAGAGACCCAGTACTTC NA TRBJ2-5 TRBV11-3 TRBD2
CASSINYGYTF TGTGCCAGCAGTATAAACTATGGCTACACCTTC NA TRBJ1-2 TRBV28 NA
CASSLISRSYNEQFF TGTGCCAGCAGCTTAATTAGCCGATCCTACAATGAGCAGTTCTTC NA TRBJ2-1 TRBV7-2 NA
CASSERRGGNQPQHF TGTGCCAGCAGCGAACGGAGGGGCGGCAATCAGCCCCAGCATTTT NA TRBJ1-5 TRBV6-6 NA
CASSIGGTVSSYEQYF TGTGCCAGTAGTATAGGGGGGACAGTGAGCTCCTACGAGCAGTACTTC NA TRBJ2-7 TRBV19 TRBD1
CASSQAWGLAYEQYF TGCGCCAGCAGCCAGGCCTGGGGCCTTGCGTACGAGCAGTACTTC NA TRBJ2-7 TRBV4-1 NA
CASSQDRGSRGHGYTF TGCGCCAGCAGCCAAGATCGTGGTAGCCGGGGCCACGGCTACACCTTC NA TRBJ1-2 TRBV4-1 NA
CASSVRTGGYTF TGTGCCAGCAGCGTCCGGACAGGTGGCTACACCTTC few TRBJ1-2 TRBV7-2 TRBD1
CASSQAGYEQYF TGCGCCAGCAGCCAAGCCGGCTACGAGCAGTACTTC NA TRBJ2-7 TRBV4-1 NA
CASTPRSAGVGDTQYF TGTGCCAGCACCCCCCGGTCGGCGGGAGTGGGGGATACGCAGTATTTT NA TRBJ2-3 TRBV5-4 TRBD2
CASSPQARDTQYF TGTGCTAGCAGCCCTCAAGCTCGAGATACGCAGTATTTT NA TRBJ2-3 TRBV7-7 NA
CASSPHHQSTDTQYF TGTGCCAGCAGCCCTCACCACCAAAGCACAGATACGCAGTATTTT NA TRBJ2-3 TRBV9 NA
CASSFSVWTFF TGCGCCAGCAGCTTCTCAGTGTGGACTTTCTTT NA TRBJ1-1 TRBV5-1 NA
CASSSGFGRLSSRETTGLFF TGTGCCAGCAGCTCGGGGTTTGGACGGTTATCCTCTAGGGAGACCACGGGGCTGTTTTTT NA TRBJ1-4 TRBV11-3 NA
CASSSLAGDRTGELFF TGTGCCAGCAGTTCACTAGCGGGCGATCGGACCGGGGAGCTGTTTTTT NA TRBJ2-2 TRBV27 TRBD2
CASSEGLRYGYTF TGTGCCAGCAGTGAAGGGCTGCGCTATGGCTACACCTTC NA TRBJ1-2 TRBV2 NA
CASSLSSTDTQYF TGTGCCAGCAGCTTAAGTAGCACAGATACGCAGTATTTT once TRBJ2-3 TRBV11-3 NA
CASSPDDGRDYEQYF TGTGCCAGCAGCCCCGACGACGGGAGGGATTACGAGCAGTACTTC NA TRBJ2-7 TRBV11-3 TRBD2
CASSFTGGGWETQYF TGTGCCAGCAGCTTCACAGGGGGCGGGTGGGAGACCCAGTACTTC NA TRBJ2-5 TRBV7-2 TRBD1
CASSSTGSSPHGYTF TGTGCCAGCAGTTCCACAGGGTCGTCGCCCCATGGCTACACCTTC NA TRBJ1-2 TRBV6-6 NA
CAVAVTGNTGELFF TGTGCCGTGGCCGTGACAGGGAACACCGGGGAGCTGTTTTTT NA TRBJ2-2 TRBV10-3 NA